This TCR beta chain was found in a study of cytomegalovirus exposure and HLA in healthy donors. Study as a whole: It was reported in a later analysis that the same platform had been used for the approximately 120 validation repertoires as for the roughly 650 first-cohort repertoires.

As regards this clone: Its antigen is unidentified.

Study results and caveats: In the 95 to 150 validation repertoires, a later analysis found that first-cohort TCR clusters tended to co-occur. The classifier, whose performance was assessed in both the original and validation cohorts, reportedly diagnosed cytomegalovirus status with high specificity and sensitivity. Listed as cytomegalovirus-associated were 150 or so TCR beta chains.

Repertoires were generated with immunoSEQ multiplex PCR, while TCRdb's copy carries only in-frame clones and drops some. The sample lists 200,000 to 250,000 clones, roughly 87% occurring once. The sample was PBMCs. This TCR came from a man aged 18 to 30 in good health and CMV-seropositive.

This CDR3 is CASSLGDVGEQYF. DNA of the CDR3: TGTGCCAGCAGCCTAGGGGACGTAGGCGAGCAGTACTTC. The chain is built from TRBV14 and TRBJ2-7; D possibly matches TRBD1 or TRBD2 (5 bases each). This CDR3 comprises 13 residues. Deletions cut 4 bases from V and 6 bases from J, with 13 bases between. Germline values: CDR1 SGHDN, CDR2 FVKESK.